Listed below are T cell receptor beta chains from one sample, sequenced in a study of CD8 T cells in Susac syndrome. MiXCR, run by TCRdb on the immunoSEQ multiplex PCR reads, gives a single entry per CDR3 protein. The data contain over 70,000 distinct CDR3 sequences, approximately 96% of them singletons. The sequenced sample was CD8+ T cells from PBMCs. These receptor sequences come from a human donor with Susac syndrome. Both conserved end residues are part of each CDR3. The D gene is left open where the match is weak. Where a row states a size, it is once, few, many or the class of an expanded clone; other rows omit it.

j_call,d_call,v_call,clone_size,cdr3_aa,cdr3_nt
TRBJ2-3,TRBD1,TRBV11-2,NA,CASSSGQDTNTDTQYF,TGTGCCAGCAGCTCCGGACAGGATACAAACACAGATACGCAGTATTTT
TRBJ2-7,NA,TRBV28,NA,CASSAQGSYEQYF,TGTGCCAGCAGCGCCCAGGGATCCTACGAGCAGTACTTC
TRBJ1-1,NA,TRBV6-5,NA,CASSYPTGKLGTEAFF,TGTGCCAGCAGTTACCCCACAGGGAAGTTGGGGACTGAAGCTTTCTTT
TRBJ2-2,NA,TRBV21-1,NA,CAPCRRVPNTGELFF,TGTGCCCCCTGCAGGAGGGTCCCGAACACCGGGGAGCTGTTTTTT
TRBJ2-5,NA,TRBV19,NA,CASSLPGEETQYF,TGTGCCAGTAGTTTACCCGGAGAGGAGACCCAGTACTTC
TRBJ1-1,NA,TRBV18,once,CASSPRTGSMEAFF,TGTGCCAGCTCACCACGAACAGGGAGTATGGAAGCTTTCTTT
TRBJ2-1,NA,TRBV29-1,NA,CSGQESEQFF,TGCAGCGGACAGGAAAGTGAGCAGTTCTTC
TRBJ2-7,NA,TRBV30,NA,CAWSDPPARRTYEQYF,TGTGCCTGGAGTGATCCACCGGCAAGGAGGACCTACGAGCAGTACTTC
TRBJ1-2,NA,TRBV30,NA,CAADTRGYTF,TGTGCCGCGGATACGAGAGGCTACACCTTC
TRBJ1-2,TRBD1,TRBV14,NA,CASSHLSGDRALYGYTF,TGTGCCAGCAGCCACCTGTCCGGGGACAGGGCCCTCTATGGCTACACCTTC
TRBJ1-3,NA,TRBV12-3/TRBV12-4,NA,CASSLEGLGNTIYF,TGTGCCAGCAGTTTGGAAGGGCTGGGAAACACCATATATTTT
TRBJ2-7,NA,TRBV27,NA,CASSFSRTSYEQYF,TGTGCCAGCAGTTTTTCCAGGACCTCCTACGAGCAGTACTTC
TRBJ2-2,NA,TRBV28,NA,CAGRGNTGELFF,TGTGCCGGCAGGGGGAACACCGGGGAGCTGTTTTTT
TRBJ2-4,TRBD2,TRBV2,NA,CASSKSGTSVGIQYF,TGTGCCAGCAGTAAATCGGGGACTAGCGTCGGCATTCAGTACTTC
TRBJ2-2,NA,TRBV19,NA,CASSFQGTGELFF,TGTGCCAGTAGTTTCCAGGGGACCGGGGAGCTGTTTTTT
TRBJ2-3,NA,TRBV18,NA,CASSPPGTTDTQYF,TGTGCCAGCTCACCACCTGGGACCACAGATACGCAGTATTTT
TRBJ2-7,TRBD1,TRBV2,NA,CASGAGQGANEQYF,TGTGCCAGCGGTGCTGGACAGGGGGCTAACGAGCAGTACTTC
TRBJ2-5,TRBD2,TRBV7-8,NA,CASRRAGGSETQYF,TGTGCCAGCAGAAGGGCGGGGGGATCGGAGACCCAGTACTTC
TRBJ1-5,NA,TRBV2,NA,CAGGRSRDPQHF,TGTGCCGGCGGACGGAGCAGGGATCCCCAGCATTTT
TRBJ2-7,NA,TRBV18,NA,CASSPENSYEQYF,TGTGCCAGCTCACCAGAAAATTCCTACGAGCAGTACTTC